The 9 T cell receptor beta chains below all came from one sample that was sequenced in a study of early T cells in non-severe SARS-CoV-2 infection. TCRdb used MiXCR to reprocess the 5' RACE reads, holding one entry per CDR3 protein. This table holds some 35,000 distinct CDR3 sequences, roughly 5.3% found once. The specimen was whole blood. Every receptor here comes from an adult who was a healthcare worker with PCR-confirmed SARS-CoV-2 infection or an uninfected control (not recorded which).

This clonotype was seen many times. The CDR3 sequence is CASNTGTGELFF. The CDR3 nucleotides read TGTGCCAGCAATACGGGGACCGGGGAGCTGTTTTTT. J is TRBJ2-2 and V is TRBV28; tentatively, D is TRBD2 (5 bases). There are 12 residues in the CDR3. Trimming took 7 bases from V and 5 from J, leaving 8 bases between them. The germline V gene has CDR1 MDHEN and CDR2 SYDVKM.

This chain links TRBV5-1 with TRBJ2-3; 7 bases align to TRBD2. CDR1 and CDR2 from the germline V gene are SGHRS and YFSETQ. V dropped 4 bases and J dropped 0; count of bases not matched to a gene: 2. CDR3 length: 14 amino acids. This CDR3 is CASSRAGSTDTQYF. The CDR3, as DNA: TGCGCCAGCAGCCGAGCGGGGAGCACAGATACGCAGTATTTT.

This clonotype appeared many times. The chain joins TRBV29-1 to TRBJ1-1; no clear D. CDR1 and CDR2 (germline): SQVTM, ANQGSEA. V was shortened by 3 bases and J by 5 bases, with 13 bases between the two germline ends. This CDR3 is 13 amino acids long. CDR3 DNA: TGCAGCGTTGATCAGAGGGTTGGAACTGAAGCTTTCTTT. Amino acids: CSVDQRVGTEAFF.

The sample holds many counts of this clonotype. This chain uses TRBV20-1 with TRBJ2-1; 15 bases are a match to TRBD2. The germline gives CDR1 DFQATT, CDR2 SNEGSKA (reference sequence). J gave up 12 bases and V 3 bases, and 9 bases lay outside the gene matches. The CDR3 is 15 amino acids. The CDR3 DNA reads as TGCAGTGCTAGTCCAGGACTAGCGGGAGGGTTGGGGCAGTTCTTC. Its translation is CSASPGLAGGLGQFF.

V and J are TRBV20-1 and TRBJ2-5; D is ambiguous. Germline CDR1 DFQATT, CDR2 SNEGSKA (reference sequence). The length of the CDR3 is 15 residues. Trimming shortened V by 2 bases and J by 4 bases, and 17 bases separated the two germline ends. The CDR3 DNA reads as TGCAGTGCTAGAACGGCCATCCCCCAGGCAGAGACCCAGTACTTC. The encoded protein is CSARTAIPQAETQYF.

On this clonotype: A read error is possible here, since a much larger clone lies one base away. The CDR3 coding sequence is TGTGCCAGCTCCCCACAGGGGGCGGGCGTGCAGTACTTC. It specifies CASSPQGAGVQYF. The gene calls are TRBV18 and TRBJ2-7; TRBD1 matches at 9 bases. CDR3 length equals 13 residues. CDR1 is KGHSH and CDR2 is LQKENI in the germline V gene.

This clonotype has ten or more counts. V usage is TRBV24-1 and J usage is TRBJ1-4, with 9 bases lining up with TRBD1. CDR1 is KGHDR, CDR2 SFDVKD, per germline. This CDR3 comprises 15 residues. V shed 3 bases and J 5 bases; nucleotides not matched to a gene: 3. The DNA of the CDR3 is TGTGCCACCAGTGATAGCGGACAGGGGAATGAAAAACTGTTTTTT. Translation: CATSDSGQGNEKLFF.

Many counts were recorded for this clonotype. At one of its ends the junction is not consistent with the germline gene, which may arise from a read error. The chain carries TRBV6-2 or TRBV6-3 and TRBJ2-5, with D uncertain. The CDR3 runs 11 residues. Germline V gives CDR1 MNHEY, CDR2 SVGEGT. The DNA of the CDR3 is TGTGCCAGCAGTCACGACCGAGATCGGGACTTC. This sequence encodes CASSHDRDRDF.

This clonotype has a count of ten or more. CDR3 in amino acids: CASSSYGYTF. As DNA, the CDR3 is TGTGCCAGCAGTTCATATGGCTACACCTTC. The rearrangement uses TRBV6-1 and TRBJ1-2; D not certain. Germline lookup yields CDR1 MNHNS and CDR2 SASEGT. This CDR3 contains 10 residues. V dropped 5 bases and J dropped 5 bases, with 3 bases sitting between them.